The 10 T cell receptor beta chains listed next were all sequenced from one sample in a study of shared clonotypes between healthy human individuals. This table comes from immunoSEQ multiplex PCR, and its TCRdb copy is limited to in-frame clones, with some not included. Of 980,000 or so clones detected, approximately 80% appear once; the ten largest clones hold about 1.5%. The sample was memory CD4+ T cells sorted from blood. As for subset: CD45RA-negative fraction. These receptors came from a man aged 18 to 35 in good health.

The chain combines TRBV4-3 with TRBJ1-5, with D perhaps matching TRBD1 (5 bases). V was clipped by 0 bases and J by 7 bases, with 10 bases between them. This CDR3 is 14 amino acids long. CDR1 is LGHNA, CDR2 YSLEER, per germline. The CDR3 DNA reads as TGCGCCAGCAGCCAAGATAAGGGGTCGCAGCCCCAGCATTTT. Protein: CASSQDKGSQPQHF.

The rearrangement joins TRBV2 to TRBJ2-7, with D perhaps given as TRBD1 or TRBD2 (5 bases each). V lost 3 bases, J lost 5 bases, and 17 bases lay in between. CDR1 and CDR2 (germline): SNHLY, FYNNEI. The CDR3 runs 15 residues. CDR3 in amino acids: CASSEGWDQVHEQYF. In DNA form, the CDR3 reads TGTGCCAGCAGTGAGGGCTGGGACCAAGTCCACGAGCAGTACTTC.

V and J are TRBV7-2 and TRBJ1-4, with D perhaps matching TRBD1 (6 bases). Trimming cost V 6 bases and J 0 bases, with 11 bases left between them. The CDR3 has 15 amino acids. Germline V gene data show CDR1 as SGHTA and CDR2 as FQGNSA. The CDR3 nucleotides read TGTGCCAGCAGACCGGACAGCGCAACTAATGAAAAACTGTTTTTT. Protein sequence: CASRPDSATNEKLFF. The entire variable domain, with the rest obtained from reference TRBV7-2 and TRBJ1-4, is as follows: GAGVSQSPSNKVTEKGKDVELRCDPISGHTALYWYRQSLGQGLEFLIYFQGNSAPDKSGLPSDRFSAERTGGSVSTLTIQRTQQEDSAVYLCASRPDSATNEKLFFGSGTQLSVL.

The chain combines TRBV5-1 with TRBJ2-7, with a tentative D call TRBD2 (6 bases). This CDR3 region has 14 residues. V shed 0 bases and J shed 5 bases, with 12 bases lying between them. The germline CDR1 and CDR2 sequences are SGHRS and YFSETQ. The CDR3 is CASSLGREVDEQYF. The DNA of the CDR3 is TGCGCCAGCAGCTTGGGAAGGGAGGTCGACGAGCAGTACTTC. The full variable domain, its missing parts supplied by reference TRBV5-1 and TRBJ2-7, is KAGVTQTPRYLIKTRGQQVTLSCSPISGHRSVSWYQQTPGQGLQFLFEYFSETQRNKGNFPGRFSGRQFSNSRSEMNVSTLELGDSALYLCASSLGREVDEQYFGPGTRLTVT.

This rearrangement joins TRBV7-9 to TRBJ1-4, with 9 positions matching TRBD1. After removal of 2 bases from V and 8 bases from J, the junction contained 6 bases not matched to a gene. This CDR3 has 15 amino acids. Germline V gene data show CDR1 as SEHNR and CDR2 as FQNEAQ (reference sequence). The CDR3 sequence: CASSLSQGAREKLFF. The CDR3 coding sequence is TGTGCCAGCAGCTTATCACAGGGGGCAAGGGAAAAACTGTTTTTT.

The chain combines TRBV6-6 with TRBJ2-7; D may be TRBD1 (6 bases). The ends were cut back, 7 bases at V and 2 bases at J, with 18 bases in the middle. This CDR3 has 15 residues. Germline V CDR1 and CDR2: MNHNY, SVGAGI (reference sequence). DNA for the CDR3: TGTGCCAGCATGGTCGAGCCAGGGGTGGCCTACGAGCAGTACTTC. This encodes CASMVEPGVAYEQYF.

Written as DNA, the CDR3 is TGTGCCTCGACCCTGGACGCTAAAGGGGGGGGGTCCAGTGAGCAGTTCTTC. Its protein product is CASTLDAKGGGSSEQFF. This chain joins TRBV30 and TRBJ2-1; possibly TRBD2 for D (7 bases). V lost 7 bases and J lost 9, with 31 bases in between. The CDR3 is 17 amino acids. CDR1 GTSNPN and CDR2 SVGIG come from the germline V gene (reference sequence).

The chain links TRBV19 to TRBJ2-2; D unresolved. The CDR3 sequence is 14 residues long. Between the trimmed V and J ends, which lost 7 bases and 0 bases, there was a span of 9 bases. CDR1 and CDR2 (germline): LNHDA, SQIVND (reference sequence). As DNA, the CDR3 is TGTGCCAGTATCGGGCAGACGAACACCGGGGAGCTGTTTTTT. Protein: CASIGQTNTGELFF.

The chain has TRBV18 and TRBJ2-7; D is undetermined. The length of the CDR3 is 15 residues. V was trimmed by 4 bases and J by 0 bases, leaving 13 bases between them. Germline V lookup: CDR1 KGHSH, CDR2 LQKENI. This CDR3 is CASSLDGPNSYEQYF. The CDR3 region has the DNA TGTGCCAGCTCACTAGACGGGCCCAACTCCTACGAGCAGTACTTC.

In this sample, this clone turned up once. The rearrangement uses TRBV10-3 and TRBJ2-1; no definite D call. CDR3 length: 13 amino acids. The germline V gene has CDR1 ENHRY and CDR2 SYGVKD. Trimming took off 10 bases at V and 6 bases at J, with 16 bases between the two ends. Here the CDR3 DNA reads TGTGCCACTGGATGGGCTGGCGGCAATGAGCAGTTCTTC. Translated, it gives CATGWAGGNEQFF.